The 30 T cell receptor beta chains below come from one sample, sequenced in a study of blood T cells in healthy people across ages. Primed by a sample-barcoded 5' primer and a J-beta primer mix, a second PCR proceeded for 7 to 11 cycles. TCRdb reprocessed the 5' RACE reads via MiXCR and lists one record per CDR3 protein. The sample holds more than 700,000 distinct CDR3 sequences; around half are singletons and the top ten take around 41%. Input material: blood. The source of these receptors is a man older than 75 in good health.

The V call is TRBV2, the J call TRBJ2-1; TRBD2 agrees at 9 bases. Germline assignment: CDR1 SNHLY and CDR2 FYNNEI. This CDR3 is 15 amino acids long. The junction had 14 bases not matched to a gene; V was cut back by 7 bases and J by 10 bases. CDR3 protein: CASIPPAGGQGEQFF. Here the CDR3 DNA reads TGTGCCAGCATCCCCCCGGCGGGAGGGCAGGGCGAGCAGTTCTTC. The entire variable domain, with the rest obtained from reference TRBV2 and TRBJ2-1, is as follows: EPEVTQTPSHQVTQMGQEVILRCVPISNHLYFYWYRQILGQKVEFLVSFYNNEISEKSEIFDDQFSVERPDGSNFTLKIRSTKLEDSAMYFCASIPPAGGQGEQFFGPGTRLTVL.

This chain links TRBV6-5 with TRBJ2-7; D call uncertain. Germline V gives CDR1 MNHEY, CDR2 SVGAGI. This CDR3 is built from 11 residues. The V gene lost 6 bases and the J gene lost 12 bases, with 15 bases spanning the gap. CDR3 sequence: CASRDGSPRYF. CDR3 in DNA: TGTGCCAGCAGAGACGGGTCCCCACGGTACTTC.

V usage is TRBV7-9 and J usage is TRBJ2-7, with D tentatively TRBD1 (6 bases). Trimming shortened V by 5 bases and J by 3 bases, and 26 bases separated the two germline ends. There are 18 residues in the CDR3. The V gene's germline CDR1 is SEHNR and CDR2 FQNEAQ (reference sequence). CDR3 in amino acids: CASSPDLEIRDKFYEQYF. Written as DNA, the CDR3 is TGTGCCAGCAGCCCGGACCTTGAAATCCGGGACAAGTTCTACGAGCAGTACTTC.

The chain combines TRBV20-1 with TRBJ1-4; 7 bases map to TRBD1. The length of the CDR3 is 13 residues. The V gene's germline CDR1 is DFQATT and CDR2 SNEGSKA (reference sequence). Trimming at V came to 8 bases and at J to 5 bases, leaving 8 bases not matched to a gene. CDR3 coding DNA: TGCAGTTCCTCGACAGGGATAAATGAAAAACTGTTTTTT. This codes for CSSSTGINEKLFF.

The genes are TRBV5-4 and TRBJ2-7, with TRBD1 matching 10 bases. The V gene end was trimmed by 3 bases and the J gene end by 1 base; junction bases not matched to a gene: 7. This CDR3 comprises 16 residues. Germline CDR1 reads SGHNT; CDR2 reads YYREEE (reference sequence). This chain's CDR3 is CASSSLGQGRSYEQYF. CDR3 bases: TGTGCCAGCAGCTCCCTGGGACAGGGGAGATCCTACGAGCAGTACTTC.

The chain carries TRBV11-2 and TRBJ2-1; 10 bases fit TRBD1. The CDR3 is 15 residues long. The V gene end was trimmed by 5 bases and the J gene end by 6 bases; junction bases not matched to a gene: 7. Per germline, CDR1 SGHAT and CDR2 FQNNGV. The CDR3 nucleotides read TGTGCCAGCAGCCTCCGGGACAGGGGTATCAATGAGCAGTTCTTC. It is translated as CASSLRDRGINEQFF. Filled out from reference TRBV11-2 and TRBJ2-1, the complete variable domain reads EAGVAQSPRYKIIEKRQSVAFWCNPISGHATLYWYQQILGQGPKLLIQFQNNGVVDDSQLPKDRFSAERLKGVDSTLKIQPAKLEDSAVYLCASSLRDRGINEQFFGPGTRLTVL.

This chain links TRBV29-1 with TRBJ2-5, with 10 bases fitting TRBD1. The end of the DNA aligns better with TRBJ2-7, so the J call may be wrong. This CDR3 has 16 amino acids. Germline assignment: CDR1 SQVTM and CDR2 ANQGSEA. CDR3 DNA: TGCAGCGTTGAAGATCAGCGGACAGGGGGTATGCACGAGCAGTACTTC. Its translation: CSVEDQRTGGMHEQYF.

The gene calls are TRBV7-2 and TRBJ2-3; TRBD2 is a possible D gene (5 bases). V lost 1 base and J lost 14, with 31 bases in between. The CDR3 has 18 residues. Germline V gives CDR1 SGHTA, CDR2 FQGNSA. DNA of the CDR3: TGTGCCAGCAGCTTAGTGATGTGGTCTAGCTTAACCTACAGATACGCGTATTTT. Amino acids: CASSLVMWSSLTYRYAYF. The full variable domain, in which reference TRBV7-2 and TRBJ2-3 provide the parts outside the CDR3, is GAGVSQSPSNKVTEKGKDVELRCDPISGHTALYWYRQSLGQGLEFLIYFQGNSAPDKSGLPSDRFSAERTGGSVSTLTIQRTQQEDSAVYLCASSLVMWSSLTYRYAYFGPGTRLTVL.

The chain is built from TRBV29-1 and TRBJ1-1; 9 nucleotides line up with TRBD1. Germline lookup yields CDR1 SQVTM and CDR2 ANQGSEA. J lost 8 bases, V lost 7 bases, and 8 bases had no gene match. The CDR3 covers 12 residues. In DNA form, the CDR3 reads TGCAGCGCGGGACAGGGCGGGCTCGAAGCTTTCTTT. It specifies CSAGQGGLEAFF.

The DNA of the CDR3 is TGCAGTGCCGTCGGGTCTCGGGGCCTTAGCTCCTACAATGAGCAGTACTTC. Translating gives CSAVGSRGLSSYNEQYF. The rearrangement joins TRBV20-1 to TRBJ2-7; D is possibly TRBD1 or TRBD2 (5 bases each). This CDR3 is 17 amino acids long. The V and J ends lost 6 bases and 7 bases respectively, with 31 bases between them. Germline assignment: CDR1 DFQATT and CDR2 SNEGSKA (reference sequence).

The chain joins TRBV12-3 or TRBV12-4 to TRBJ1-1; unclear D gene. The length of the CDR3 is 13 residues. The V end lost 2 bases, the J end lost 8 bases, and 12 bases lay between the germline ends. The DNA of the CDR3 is TGTGCCAGCAGTTTAAGTGGACTTCTGGAAGCTTTCTTT. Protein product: CASSLSGLLEAFF.

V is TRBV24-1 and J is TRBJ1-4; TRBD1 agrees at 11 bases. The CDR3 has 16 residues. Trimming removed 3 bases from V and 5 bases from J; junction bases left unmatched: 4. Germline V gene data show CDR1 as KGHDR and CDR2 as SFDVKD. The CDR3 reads CATSDTGTGGNEKLFF. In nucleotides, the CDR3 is TGTGCCACCAGTGATACGGGGACAGGGGGAAATGAAAAACTGTTTTTT.

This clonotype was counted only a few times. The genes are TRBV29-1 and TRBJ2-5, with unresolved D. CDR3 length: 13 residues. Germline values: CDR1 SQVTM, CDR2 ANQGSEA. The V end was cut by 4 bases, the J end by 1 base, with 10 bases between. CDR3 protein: CSVARLLQETQYF. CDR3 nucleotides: TGCAGCGTTGCCCGACTCCTCCAAGAGACCCAGTACTTC.

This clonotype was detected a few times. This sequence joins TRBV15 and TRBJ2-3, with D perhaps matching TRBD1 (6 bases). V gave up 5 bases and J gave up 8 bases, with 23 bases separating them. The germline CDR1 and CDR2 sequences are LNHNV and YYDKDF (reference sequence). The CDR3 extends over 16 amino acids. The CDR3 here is CATSAPATTGSVTQYF. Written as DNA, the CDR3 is TGTGCCACCAGCGCACCAGCAACTACAGGGTCCGTTACGCAGTATTTT.

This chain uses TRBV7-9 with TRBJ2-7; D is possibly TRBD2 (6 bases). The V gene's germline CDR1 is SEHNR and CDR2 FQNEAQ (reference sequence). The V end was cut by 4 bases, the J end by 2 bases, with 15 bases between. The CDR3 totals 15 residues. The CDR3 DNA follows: TGTGCCAGCAGCTCCACGGGCACTAGCCCCTACGAGCAGTACTTC. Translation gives CASSSTGTSPYEQYF.

In nucleotides, the CDR3 is TGTGCCAGCAGTTTAGAGATCGGATACGCGTATTTT. This codes for CASSLEIGYAYF. V is TRBV28 and J is TRBJ2-3; unclear D gene. Trimming cost V 2 bases and J 14 bases, with 14 bases left between them. Germline V gene data show CDR1 as MDHEN and CDR2 as SYDVKM. The CDR3 contains 12 residues.

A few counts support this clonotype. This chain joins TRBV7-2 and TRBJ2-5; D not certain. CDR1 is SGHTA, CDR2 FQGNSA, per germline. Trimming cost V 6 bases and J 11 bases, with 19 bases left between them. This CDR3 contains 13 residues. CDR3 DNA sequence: TGTGCCAGCAGTAGACCGACAAACCAAGAGCAGTACTTC. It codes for CASSRPTNQEQYF.

In DNA, the CDR3 is TGCAGTGCTCTAGCGGGCAATTTTTACGAGCAGTACTTC. Translated, it gives CSALAGNFYEQYF. The chain recombines TRBV20-1 with TRBJ2-1; 8 nucleotides align to TRBD2. The J call could be wrong; TRBJ2-7 is a better fit for the DNA end. The germline V gene has CDR1 DFQATT and CDR2 SNEGSKA (reference sequence). The CDR3 extends over 13 amino acids.

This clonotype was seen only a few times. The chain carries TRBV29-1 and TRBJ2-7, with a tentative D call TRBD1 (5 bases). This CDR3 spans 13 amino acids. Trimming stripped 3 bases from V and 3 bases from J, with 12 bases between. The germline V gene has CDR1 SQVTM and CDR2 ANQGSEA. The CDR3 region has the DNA TGCAGCGTTGAGGTCAGGGCAGGCTACGAGCAGTACTTC. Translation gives CSVEVRAGYEQYF.

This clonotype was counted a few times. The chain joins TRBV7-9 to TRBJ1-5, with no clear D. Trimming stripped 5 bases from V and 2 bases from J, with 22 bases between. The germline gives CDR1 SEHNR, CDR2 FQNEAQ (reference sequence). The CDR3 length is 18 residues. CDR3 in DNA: TGTGCCAGCAGCCGCCTCAACCGGGATTCGATCGGCAATCAGCCCCAGCATTTT. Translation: CASSRLNRDSIGNQPQHF.

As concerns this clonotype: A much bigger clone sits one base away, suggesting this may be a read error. CDR3 DNA sequence: TGCAGCGTCACCGGGACAGTCTACGAGCAGTACTTC. It yields the protein CSVTGTVYEQYF. The V and J genes are TRBV29-1 and TRBJ2-7, with 7 bases that match TRBD1. Looked up from germline, CDR1 is SQVTM and CDR2 is ANQGSEA. Trimming removed 6 bases from V and 3 bases from J; junction bases left unmatched: 5. CDR3 length: 12 residues.

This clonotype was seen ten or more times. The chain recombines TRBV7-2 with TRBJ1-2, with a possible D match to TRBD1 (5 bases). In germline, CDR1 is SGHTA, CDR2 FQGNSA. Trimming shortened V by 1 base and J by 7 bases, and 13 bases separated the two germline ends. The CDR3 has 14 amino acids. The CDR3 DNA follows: TGTGCCAGCAGCTTAGGGGCAGGGACGGGTGGCTACACCTTC. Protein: CASSLGAGTGGYTF.

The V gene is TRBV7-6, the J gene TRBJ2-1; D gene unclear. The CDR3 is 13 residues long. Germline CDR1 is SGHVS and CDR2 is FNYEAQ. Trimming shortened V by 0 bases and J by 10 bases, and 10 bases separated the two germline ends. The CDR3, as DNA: TGTGCCAGCAGCTTAGCGGATTCCTACGAGCAGTTCTTC. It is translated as CASSLADSYEQFF.

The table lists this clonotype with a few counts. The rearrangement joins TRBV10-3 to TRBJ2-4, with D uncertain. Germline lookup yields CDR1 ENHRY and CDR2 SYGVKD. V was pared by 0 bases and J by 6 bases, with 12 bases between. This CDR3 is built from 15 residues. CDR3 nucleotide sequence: TGTGCCATCAGTGAGTCCACAGCAATATCAAACATTCAGTACTTC. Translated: CAISESTAISNIQYF.

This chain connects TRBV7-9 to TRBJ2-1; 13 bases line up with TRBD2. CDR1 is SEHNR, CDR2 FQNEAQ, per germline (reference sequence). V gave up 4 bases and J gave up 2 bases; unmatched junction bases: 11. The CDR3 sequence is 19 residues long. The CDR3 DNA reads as TGTGCCAGCAGCTCCCCCGGGACTAGCGGGGCCCTTACCTACAATGAGCAGTTCTTC. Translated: CASSSPGTSGALTYNEQFF.

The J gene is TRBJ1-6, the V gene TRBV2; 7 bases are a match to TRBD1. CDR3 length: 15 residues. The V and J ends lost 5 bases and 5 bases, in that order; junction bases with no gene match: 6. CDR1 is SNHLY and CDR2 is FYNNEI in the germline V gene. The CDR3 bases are TGTGCCAGCAGTACGACAGGGTTGGATAATTCACCCCTCCACTTT. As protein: CASSTTGLDNSPLHF.

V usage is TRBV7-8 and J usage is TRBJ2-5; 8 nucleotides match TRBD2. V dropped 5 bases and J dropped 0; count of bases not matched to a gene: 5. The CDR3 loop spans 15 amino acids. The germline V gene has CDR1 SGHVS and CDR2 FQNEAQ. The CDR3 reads CASSRHSGDQETQYF. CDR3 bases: TGTGCCAGCAGCAGACATAGCGGGGACCAAGAGACCCAGTACTTC.

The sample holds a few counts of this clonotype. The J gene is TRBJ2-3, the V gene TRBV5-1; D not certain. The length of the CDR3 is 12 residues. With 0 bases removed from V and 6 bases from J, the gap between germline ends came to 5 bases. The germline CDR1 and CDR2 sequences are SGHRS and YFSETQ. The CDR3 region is CASSLVVDTQYF. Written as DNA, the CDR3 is TGCGCCAGCAGCTTGGTTGTTGATACGCAGTATTTT.

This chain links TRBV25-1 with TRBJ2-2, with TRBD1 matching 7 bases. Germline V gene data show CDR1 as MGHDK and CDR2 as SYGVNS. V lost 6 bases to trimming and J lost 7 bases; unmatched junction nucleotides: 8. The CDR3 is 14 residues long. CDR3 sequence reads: CASRDTGAGGELFF. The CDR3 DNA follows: TGTGCCAGCAGGGATACAGGGGCCGGCGGGGAGCTGTTTTTT.

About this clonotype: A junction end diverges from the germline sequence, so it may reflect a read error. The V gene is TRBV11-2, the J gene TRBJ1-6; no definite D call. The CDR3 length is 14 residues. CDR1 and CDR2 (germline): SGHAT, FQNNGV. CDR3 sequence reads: CATSPRQANSPLHF. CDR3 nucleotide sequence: TGTGCCACCAGCCCTCGGCAAGCTAATTCACCCCTCCACTTT.